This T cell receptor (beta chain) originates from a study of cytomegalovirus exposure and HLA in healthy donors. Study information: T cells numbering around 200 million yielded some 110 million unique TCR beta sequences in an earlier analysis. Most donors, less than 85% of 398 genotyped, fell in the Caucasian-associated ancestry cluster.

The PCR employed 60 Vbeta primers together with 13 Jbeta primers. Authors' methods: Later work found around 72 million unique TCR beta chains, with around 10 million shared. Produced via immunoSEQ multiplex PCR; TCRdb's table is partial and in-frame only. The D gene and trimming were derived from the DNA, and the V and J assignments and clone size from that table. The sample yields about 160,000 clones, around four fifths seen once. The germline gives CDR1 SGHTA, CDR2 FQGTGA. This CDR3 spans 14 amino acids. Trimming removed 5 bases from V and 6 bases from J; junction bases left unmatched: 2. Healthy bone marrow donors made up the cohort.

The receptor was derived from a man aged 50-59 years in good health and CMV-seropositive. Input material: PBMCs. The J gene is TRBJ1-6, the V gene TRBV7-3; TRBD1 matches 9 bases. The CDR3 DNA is TGTGCCAGCAGCCCGGACAGGGGTAATTCACCCCTCCACTTT. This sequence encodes CASSPDRGNSPLHF.